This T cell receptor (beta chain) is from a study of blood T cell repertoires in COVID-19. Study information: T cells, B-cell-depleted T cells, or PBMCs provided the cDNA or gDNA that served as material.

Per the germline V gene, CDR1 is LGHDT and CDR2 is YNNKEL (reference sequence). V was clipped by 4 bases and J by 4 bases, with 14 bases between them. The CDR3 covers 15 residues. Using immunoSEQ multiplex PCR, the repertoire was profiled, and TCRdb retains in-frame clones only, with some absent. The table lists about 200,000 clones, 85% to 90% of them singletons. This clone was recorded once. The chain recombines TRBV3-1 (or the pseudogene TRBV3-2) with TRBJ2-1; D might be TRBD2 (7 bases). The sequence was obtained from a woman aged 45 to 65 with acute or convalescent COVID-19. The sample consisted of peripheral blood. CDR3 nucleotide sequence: TGTGCCAGCAGCCCCCGAGGGGGGGCGTACAATGAGCAGTTCTTC. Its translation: CASSPRGGAYNEQFF.